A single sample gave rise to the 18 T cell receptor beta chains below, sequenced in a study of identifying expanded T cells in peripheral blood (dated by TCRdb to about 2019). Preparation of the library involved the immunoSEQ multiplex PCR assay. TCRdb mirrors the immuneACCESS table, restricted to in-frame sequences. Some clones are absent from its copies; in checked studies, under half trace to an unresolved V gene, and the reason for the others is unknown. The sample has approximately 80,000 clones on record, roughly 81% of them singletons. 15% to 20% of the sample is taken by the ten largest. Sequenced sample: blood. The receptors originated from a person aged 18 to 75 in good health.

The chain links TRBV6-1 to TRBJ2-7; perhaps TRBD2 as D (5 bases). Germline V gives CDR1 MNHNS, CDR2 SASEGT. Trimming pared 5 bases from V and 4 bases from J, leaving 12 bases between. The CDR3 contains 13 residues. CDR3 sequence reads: CASSPSGLYEQYF. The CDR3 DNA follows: TGTGCCAGCAGTCCCAGCGGACTGTACGAGCAGTACTTC.

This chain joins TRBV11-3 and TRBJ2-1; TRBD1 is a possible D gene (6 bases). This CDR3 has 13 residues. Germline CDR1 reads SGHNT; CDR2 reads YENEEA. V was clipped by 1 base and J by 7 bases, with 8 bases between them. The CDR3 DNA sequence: TGTGCCAGCAGCTTAGGGGGGCAGAATGAGCAGTTCTTC. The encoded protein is CASSLGGQNEQFF.

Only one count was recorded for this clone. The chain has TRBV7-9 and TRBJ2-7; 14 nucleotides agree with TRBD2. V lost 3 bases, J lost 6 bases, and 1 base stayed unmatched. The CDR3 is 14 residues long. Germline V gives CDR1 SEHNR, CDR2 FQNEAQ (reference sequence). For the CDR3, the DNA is TGTGCCAGCAGCTTGGGACTAGCGGGAGTCGAGCAGTACTTC. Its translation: CASSLGLAGVEQYF.

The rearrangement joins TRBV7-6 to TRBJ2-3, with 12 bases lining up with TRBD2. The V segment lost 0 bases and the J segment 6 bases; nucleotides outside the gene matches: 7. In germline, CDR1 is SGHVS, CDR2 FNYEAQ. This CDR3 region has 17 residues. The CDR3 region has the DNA TGTGCCAGCAGCTTAGCCAGACTAGCGGGAGCGGGGGATACGCAGTATTTT. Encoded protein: CASSLARLAGAGDTQYF. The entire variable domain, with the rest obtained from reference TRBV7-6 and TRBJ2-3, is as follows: GAGVSQSPRYKVTKRGQDVALRCDPISGHVSLYWYRQALGQGPEFLTYFNYEAQQDKSGLPNDRFSAERPEGSISTLTIQRTEQRDSAMYRCASSLARLAGAGDTQYFGPGTRLTVL.

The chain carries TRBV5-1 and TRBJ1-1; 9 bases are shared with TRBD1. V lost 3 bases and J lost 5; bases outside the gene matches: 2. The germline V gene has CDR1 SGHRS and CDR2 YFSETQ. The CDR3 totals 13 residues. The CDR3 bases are TGCGCCAGCAGCTCTGGACAGGGGACTGAAGCTTTCTTT. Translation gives CASSSGQGTEAFF.

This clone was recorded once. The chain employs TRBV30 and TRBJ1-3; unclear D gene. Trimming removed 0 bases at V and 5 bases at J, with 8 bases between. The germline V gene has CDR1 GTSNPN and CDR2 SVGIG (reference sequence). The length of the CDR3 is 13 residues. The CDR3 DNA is TGTGCCTGGAGTGTACTGGGTAGAAACACCATATATTTT. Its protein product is CAWSVLGRNTIYF.

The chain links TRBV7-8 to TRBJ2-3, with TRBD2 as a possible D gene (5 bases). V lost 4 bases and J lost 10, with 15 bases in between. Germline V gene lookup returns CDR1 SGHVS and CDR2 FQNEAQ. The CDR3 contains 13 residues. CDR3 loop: CASSWTEEGPQYF. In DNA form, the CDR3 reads TGTGCCAGCAGCTGGACGGAAGAGGGCCCGCAGTATTTT.

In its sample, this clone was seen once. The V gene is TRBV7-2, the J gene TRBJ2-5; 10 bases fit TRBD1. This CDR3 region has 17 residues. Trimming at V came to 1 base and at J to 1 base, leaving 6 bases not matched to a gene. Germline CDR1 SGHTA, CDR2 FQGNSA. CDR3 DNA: TGTGCCAGCAGCTTAGTGGGACAGGGGCCGACCCAAGAGACCCAGTACTTC. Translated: CASSLVGQGPTQETQYF. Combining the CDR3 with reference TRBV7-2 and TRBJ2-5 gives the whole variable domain GAGVSQSPSNKVTEKGKDVELRCDPISGHTALYWYRQSLGQGLEFLIYFQGNSAPDKSGLPSDRFSAERTGGSVSTLTIQRTQQEDSAVYLCASSLVGQGPTQETQYFGPGTRLLVL.

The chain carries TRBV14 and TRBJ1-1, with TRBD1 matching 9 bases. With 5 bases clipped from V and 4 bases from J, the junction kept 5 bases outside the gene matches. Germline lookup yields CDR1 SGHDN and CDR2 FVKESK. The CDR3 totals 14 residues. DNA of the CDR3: TGTGCCAGCAGCTTGCAGACAGGGGGCACTGAAGCTTTCTTT. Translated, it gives CASSLQTGGTEAFF.

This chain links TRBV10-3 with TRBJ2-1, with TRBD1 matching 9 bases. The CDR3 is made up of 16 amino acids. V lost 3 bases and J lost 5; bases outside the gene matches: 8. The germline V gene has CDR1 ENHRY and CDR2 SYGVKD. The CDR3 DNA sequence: TGTGCCATCAGTGATCCGAGGGACAGGGACCACAATGAGCAGTTCTTC. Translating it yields CAISDPRDRDHNEQFF.

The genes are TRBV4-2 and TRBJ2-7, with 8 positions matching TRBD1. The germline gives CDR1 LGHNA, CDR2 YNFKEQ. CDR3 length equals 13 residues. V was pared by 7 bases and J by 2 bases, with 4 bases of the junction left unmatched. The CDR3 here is CASNGQGTYEQYF. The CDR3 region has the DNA TGTGCCAGCAACGGACAGGGCACCTACGAGCAGTACTTC.

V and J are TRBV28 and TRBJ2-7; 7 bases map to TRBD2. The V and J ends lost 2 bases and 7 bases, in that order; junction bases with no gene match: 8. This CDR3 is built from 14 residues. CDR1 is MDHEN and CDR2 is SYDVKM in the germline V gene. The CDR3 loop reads CASSLMGGLREQYF. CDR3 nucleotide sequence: TGTGCCAGCAGTTTAATGGGGGGACTACGGGAGCAGTACTTC. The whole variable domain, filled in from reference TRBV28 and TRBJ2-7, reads DVKVTQSSRYLVKRTGEKVFLECVQDMDHENMFWYRQDPGLGLRLIYFSYDVKMKEKGDIPEGYSVSREKKERFSLILESASTNQTSMYLCASSLMGGLREQYFGPGTRLTVT.

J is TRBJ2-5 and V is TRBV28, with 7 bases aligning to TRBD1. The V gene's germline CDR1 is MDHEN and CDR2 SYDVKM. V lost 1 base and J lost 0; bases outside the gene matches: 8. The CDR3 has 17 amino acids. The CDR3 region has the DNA TGTGCCAGCAGTTTATTGGGGGTGGGACAGTACCAAGAGACCCAGTACTTC. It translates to CASSLLGVGQYQETQYF.

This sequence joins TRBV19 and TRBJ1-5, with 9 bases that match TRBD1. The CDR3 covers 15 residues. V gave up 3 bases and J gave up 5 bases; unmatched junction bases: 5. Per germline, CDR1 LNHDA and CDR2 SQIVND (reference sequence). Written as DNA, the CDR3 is TGTGCCAGTAGTATGGGACAGGGCGGCGATCAGCCCCAGCATTTT. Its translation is CASSMGQGGDQPQHF.

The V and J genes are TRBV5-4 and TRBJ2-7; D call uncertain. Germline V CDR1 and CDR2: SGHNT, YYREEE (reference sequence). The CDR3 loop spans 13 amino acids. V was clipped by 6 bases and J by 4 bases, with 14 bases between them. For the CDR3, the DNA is TGTGCCAGCACCCACCACGATGGGTACGAGCAGTACTTC. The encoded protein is CASTHHDGYEQYF.

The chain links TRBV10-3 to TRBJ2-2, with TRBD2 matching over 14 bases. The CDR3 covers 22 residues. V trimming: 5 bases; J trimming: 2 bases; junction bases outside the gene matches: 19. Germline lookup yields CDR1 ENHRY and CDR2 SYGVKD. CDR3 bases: TGTGCCATCAGTTCGGACAGGAGTCCGGGACTAGCGGGAGAACGTAACACCGGGGAGCTGTTTTTT. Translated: CAISSDRSPGLAGERNTGELFF.

The CDR3 coding sequence is TGTGCCAGCAGTGTCTTGACAGGGAGTGGAAATCAGCCCCAGCATTTT. Translating gives CASSVLTGSGNQPQHF. The chain carries TRBV6-4 and TRBJ1-5; 7 nucleotides line up with TRBD1. After removal of 4 bases from V and 4 bases from J, the junction contained 10 bases not matched to a gene. CDR3 length: 16 amino acids. The germline V gene has CDR1 MRHNA and CDR2 SNTAGT.

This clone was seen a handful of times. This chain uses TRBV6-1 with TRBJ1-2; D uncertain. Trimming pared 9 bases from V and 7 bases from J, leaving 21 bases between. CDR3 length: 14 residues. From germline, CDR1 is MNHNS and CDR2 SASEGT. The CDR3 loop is CASSDFRREGGYTF. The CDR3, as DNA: TGTGCCAGTAGCGACTTCAGGAGGGAAGGTGGCTACACCTTC.